This T cell receptor beta chain appears in the sequencing data of a study of cytomegalovirus exposure and HLA in healthy donors. Researchers ran the PCR with 60 Vbeta and 13 Jbeta primers. The protocol was immunoSEQ multiplex PCR, while the TCRdb copy is restricted to in-frame clones and leaves out a portion. The sample lists approximately 150,000 clones; around 74% were seen once. At sampling all donors were nominally healthy, likely with unrecorded immune exposures. Broader study findings: A previous analysis found most TCR beta V segments productive roughly 87% or roughly 30% of the time. Common viral pathogens (according to a later analysis) appeared linked to several of the most significant clusters. Analyzed later, most CMV-associated TCR beta chains appeared HLA-restricted.

Comments on this clone: Its antigen is not identified.

Germline lookup yields CDR1 SGHTA and CDR2 FQGNSA. The CDR3 runs to 18 residues. With 4 bases clipped from V and 2 bases from J, the junction kept 11 bases outside the gene matches. This TCR was recovered from a female donor in good health and CMV-seronegative. The chain carries TRBV7-2 and TRBJ2-7; 13 nucleotides match TRBD2. Sequencing input: PBMCs. CDR3 in amino acids: CASSSRPGTSGMTYEQYF. The CDR3 DNA reads as TGTGCCAGCAGCTCCCGCCCGGGGACTAGCGGGATGACCTACGAGCAGTACTTC.